Detailed here is one T cell receptor beta chain. This record belongs to a study of blood T cell repertoires in COVID-19. Study at large: The United States, Italy and Spain were the sources of the acute and convalescent COVID-19 samples.

Original analysis: The authors estimated nucleated cell counts from reference gene primer amplification. Repertoires were generated with immunoSEQ multiplex PCR, while TCRdb's copy carries only in-frame clones and drops some. V, J and clone size reflect that table, while D and trimming were determined from the DNA. Of around 270,000 clones listed, more than 90% are singletons. Trimming took 3 bases from V and 3 from J, leaving 9 bases between them. This CDR3 comprises 14 residues. Looked up from germline, CDR1 is SGHTA and CDR2 is FQGNSA. Sequenced input: peripheral blood. The clonotype was recovered from a person aged 18 to 29 with COVID-19, enrolled during active disease. The V and J genes are TRBV7-2 and TRBJ2-1; D might be TRBD2 (5 bases). The CDR3: CASSFPGVYNEQFF. CDR3 coding DNA: TGTGCCAGCAGCTTCCCCGGGGTCTACAATGAGCAGTTCTTC.